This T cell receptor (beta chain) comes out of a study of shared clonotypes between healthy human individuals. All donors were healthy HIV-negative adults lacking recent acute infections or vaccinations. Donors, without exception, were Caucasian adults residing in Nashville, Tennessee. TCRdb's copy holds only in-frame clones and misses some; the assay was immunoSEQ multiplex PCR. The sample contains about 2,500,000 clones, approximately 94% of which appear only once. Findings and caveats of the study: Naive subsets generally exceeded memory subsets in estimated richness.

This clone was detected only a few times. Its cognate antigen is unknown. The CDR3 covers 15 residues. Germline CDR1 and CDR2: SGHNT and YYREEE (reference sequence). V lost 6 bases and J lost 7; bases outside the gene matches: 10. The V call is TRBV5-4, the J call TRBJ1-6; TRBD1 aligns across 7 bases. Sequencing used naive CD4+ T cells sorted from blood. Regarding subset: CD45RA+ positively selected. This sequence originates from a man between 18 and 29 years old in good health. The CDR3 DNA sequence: TGTGCCAGCACTCCCGGGACAGTAGGCAATTCACCCCTCCACTTT. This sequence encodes CASTPGTVGNSPLHF.